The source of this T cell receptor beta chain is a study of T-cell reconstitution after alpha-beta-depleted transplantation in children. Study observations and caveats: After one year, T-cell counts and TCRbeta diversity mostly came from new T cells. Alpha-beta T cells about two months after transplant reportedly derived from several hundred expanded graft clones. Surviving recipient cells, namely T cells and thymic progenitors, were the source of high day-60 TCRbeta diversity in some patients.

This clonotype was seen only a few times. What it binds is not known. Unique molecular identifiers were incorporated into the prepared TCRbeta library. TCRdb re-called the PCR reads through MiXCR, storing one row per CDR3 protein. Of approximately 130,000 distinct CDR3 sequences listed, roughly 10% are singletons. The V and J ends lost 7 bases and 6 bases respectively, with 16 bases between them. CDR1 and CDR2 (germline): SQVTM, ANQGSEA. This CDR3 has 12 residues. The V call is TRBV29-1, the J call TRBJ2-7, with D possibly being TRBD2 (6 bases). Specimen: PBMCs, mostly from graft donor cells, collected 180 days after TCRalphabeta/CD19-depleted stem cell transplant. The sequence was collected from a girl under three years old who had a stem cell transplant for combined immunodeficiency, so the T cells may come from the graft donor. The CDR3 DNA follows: TGCAGCGCTGGGGTCCCGGAGGGCGAGCAGTACTTC. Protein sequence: CSAGVPEGEQYF.